These 2 T cell receptor beta chains were all obtained from the same sample, sequenced in a study of beta chain features in type 1 diabetes. General study points: Moderately but significantly shorter TCRB CDR3s were found in Type 1 diabetes patients in all four CD4+ subsets.

These TCRs are of unknown antigen specificity. The study reverse transcribed the entire isolated RNA, so it sequenced expressed TCRB transcripts. The data were produced by immunoSEQ multiplex PCR, yet TCRdb's version contains in-frame clones alone and is incomplete. The sample has under 300,000 clones; approximately 14% are singletons. Sample: naive CD4+ T cells from blood. These receptors were collected from a man aged 25 to 40 with type 1 diabetes.

This clone has only a few counts. The chain links TRBV19 to TRBJ2-1, with D unresolved. This CDR3 is built from 13 residues. From germline, CDR1 is LNHDA and CDR2 SQIVND (reference sequence). Trimming cost V 5 bases and J 0 bases, with 5 bases left between them. The CDR3: CASSPSSYNEQFF. The CDR3 bases are TGTGCCAGTAGTCCCAGCTCCTACAATGAGCAGTTCTTC.

The CDR3 loop reads CATSRWTGGNTEAFF. The CDR3 nucleotides read TGTGCCACCAGCAGGTGGACAGGGGGGAACACTGAAGCTTTCTTT. V usage is TRBV15 and J usage is TRBJ1-1, with 10 nucleotides matching TRBD1. CDR3 size: 15 residues. V lost 3 bases to trimming and J lost 1 base; unmatched junction nucleotides: 2. Per the germline V gene, CDR1 is LNHNV and CDR2 is YYDKDF (reference sequence). The entire variable domain, with the rest obtained from reference TRBV15 and TRBJ1-1, is as follows: DAMVIQNPRYQVTQFGKPVTLSCSQTLNHNVMYWYQQKSSQAPKLLFHYYDKDFNNEADTPDNFQSRRPNTSFCFLDIRSPGLGDTAMYLCATSRWTGGNTEAFFGQGTRLTVV.